The clone carrying this TCR beta chain was recorded many times. As to time point: newly diagnosed GD, antithyroid drugs for less than 3 months. The TCR library was made from RNA extracted from PBMCs. The germline gives CDR1 GTSNPN, CDR2 SVGIG (reference sequence). Trimming removed 0 bases from V and 3 bases from J, with 8 bases in between. The CDR3 totals 13 residues. This sample is part of a study of regulatory T cells in long-lasting Graves disease. Building of the TCR beta libraries involved iRepertoire HTBI primers and Arm-PCR of CDR3 regions. TCRdb fed the multiplex PCR reads into MiXCR, producing one record per CDR3 protein. This repertoire shows about 540,000 distinct CDR3 sequences, roughly 14% found once; its top ten account for roughly a tenth. This sample was also put to use in a study of T cells in Graves' hyperthyroidism and ophthalmopathy. That report adds: Clinical symptoms, serum thyroxine and TRAb, thyroid ultrasound and orbital computed tomography were used for the diagnoses.

This rearrangement joins TRBV30 to TRBJ1-1; possible D gene TRBD1, 5 bases. This receptor was identified in a man under 40 with Graves disease. The source was peripheral blood mononuclear cells (PBMCs), collected at new diagnosis, from a patient treated with antithyroid drugs. DNA of the CDR3: TGTGCCTGGAGTGTTGGGGGGGACACTGAAGCTTTCTTT. This translates into CAWSVGGDTEAFF.